This T cell receptor (beta chain) was sequenced for a study of neurological immune-mediated disorders. Via MiXCR, TCRdb re-called the 5' RACE reads, giving one row per CDR3 protein. The sample carries around 130,000 distinct CDR3 sequences, 3.2% recorded once. V shed 4 bases and J 0 bases; nucleotides not matched to a gene: 13. The CDR3 runs to 19 residues. Germline assignment: CDR1 SGHRS and CDR2 YFSETQ. The clonotype comes from a woman under 40 with multiple sclerosis. What was sequenced was PBMCs. The chain couples TRBV5-1 to TRBJ2-1; 10 bases line up with TRBD1. The CDR3 loop is CASSPGQGVLPSSYNEQFF. CDR3 nucleotide sequence: TGCGCCAGCAGCCCCGGACAGGGGGTCTTACCGAGCTCCTACAATGAGCAGTTCTTC.